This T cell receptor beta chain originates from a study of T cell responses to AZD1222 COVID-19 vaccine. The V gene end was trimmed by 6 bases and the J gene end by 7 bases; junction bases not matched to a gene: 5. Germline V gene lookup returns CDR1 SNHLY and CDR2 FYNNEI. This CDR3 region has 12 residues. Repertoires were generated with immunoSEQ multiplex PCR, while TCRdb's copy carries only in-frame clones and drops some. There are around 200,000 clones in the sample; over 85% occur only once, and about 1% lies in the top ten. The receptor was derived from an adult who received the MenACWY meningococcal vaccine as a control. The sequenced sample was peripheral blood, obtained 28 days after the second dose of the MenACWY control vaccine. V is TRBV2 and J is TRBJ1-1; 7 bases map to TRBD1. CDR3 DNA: TGTGCCAGCAGGGCAACAGGGGTTGAAGCTTTCTTT. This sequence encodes CASRATGVEAFF.